This T cell receptor (beta chain) was identified in a study of shared clonotypes between healthy human individuals. The wider study: Three plates each covered CD4 naive and memory; CD8 naive two, CD8 memory one.

Findings and caveats of the study: Enrolling few donors narrowed the genetic and exposure-history diversity that was represented.

With 7 bases clipped from V and 6 bases from J, the junction kept 10 bases outside the gene matches. This CDR3 comprises 15 residues. Germline assignment: CDR1 SEHNR and CDR2 FQNEAQ (reference sequence). Assay runs were performed at deep level. The data were produced by immunoSEQ multiplex PCR, yet TCRdb's version contains in-frame clones alone and is incomplete. The sample lists just under 350,000 clones; more than 60% were seen once. Turning to this clone: The antigen is unknown.

The J gene is TRBJ2-3, the V gene TRBV7-9, with 10 bases lining up with TRBD2. The sequence was collected from a man in his thirties or forties in good health. Sequencing input: memory CD4+ T cells sorted from blood. The subset: CD45RA-negative fraction. The chain's CDR3 is CASIQLAGGWDTQYF. The CDR3 DNA sequence: TGTGCCAGCATCCAGTTAGCGGGAGGCTGGGATACGCAGTATTTT.